These 9 T cell receptor beta chains originate from one sample sequenced in a study of blood T cells in healthy people across ages. Alongside a J-beta primer mix, a sample-barcoded 5' primer served in a second PCR lasting roughly 6 to 12 cycles. TCRdb re-analysed the 5' RACE reads in MiXCR, keeping a single row per CDR3 protein. The profile shows about 750,000 distinct CDR3 sequences, about 48% of them singletons. The source material was blood. These receptors originate from a man older than 75 in good health.

This clonotype showed up just a few times. The rearrangement joins TRBV20-1 to TRBJ1-2; 9 bases map to TRBD1. The trim removed 5 bases at V and 6 bases at J, leaving 4 bases unmatched. The CDR3 is 12 residues long. Germline V gene data show CDR1 as DFQATT and CDR2 as SNEGSKA (reference sequence). The CDR3 here is CSASTGGHGYTF. DNA for the CDR3: TGCAGTGCTTCTACAGGGGGCCATGGCTACACCTTC.

This chain joins TRBV3-1 and TRBJ2-5, with D perhaps matching TRBD1 or TRBD2 (6 bases each). The DNA matches TRBJ2-7 better at its end, which makes the J call doubtful. This CDR3 has 16 amino acids. The V gene's germline CDR1 is LGHDT and CDR2 YNNKEL (reference sequence). The CDR3 DNA is TGTGCCAGCAGCCACGGTCCGGGGGCAACGGCTTACGAGCAGTACTTC. It translates to CASSHGPGATAYEQYF.

The chain carries TRBV7-2 and TRBJ2-5; 12 nucleotides align to TRBD2. The CDR3 totals 13 residues. V lost 7 bases, J lost 7 bases, and 4 bases stayed unmatched. The germline CDR1 and CDR2 sequences are SGHTA and FQGNSA. Written as DNA, the CDR3 is TGTGCCAGCATCCCGACTAGCGGGGGGACCCAGTACTTC. Translated: CASIPTSGGTQYF.

In its sample, this clonotype was seen a few times. The chain carries TRBV7-2 and TRBJ1-2; D remains ambiguous. Germline V lookup: CDR1 SGHTA, CDR2 FQGNSA. V lost 1 base and J 4 bases, leaving 10 bases between the germline ends. This CDR3 region has 14 residues. This CDR3 reads CASSLGGNSYGYTF. In DNA form, the CDR3 reads TGTGCCAGCAGCTTAGGCGGGAACTCCTATGGCTACACCTTC. Using reference TRBV7-2 and TRBJ1-2 for the parts outside the CDR3, the full variable domain is GAGVSQSPSNKVTEKGKDVELRCDPISGHTALYWYRQSLGQGLEFLIYFQGNSAPDKSGLPSDRFSAERTGGSVSTLTIQRTQQEDSAVYLCASSLGGNSYGYTFGSGTRLTVV.

The chain carries TRBV10-3 and TRBJ1-2, with 10 bases identical to TRBD1. V shed 6 bases and J 8 bases; nucleotides not matched to a gene: 3. Germline CDR1 ENHRY, CDR2 SYGVKD. There are 12 residues in the CDR3. CDR3 protein: CAISDRGLGYTF. The DNA for the CDR3 is TGTGCCATCAGCGACAGGGGGCTAGGCTACACCTTC.

This clonotype was seen only a few times. This sequence joins TRBV29-1 and TRBJ2-3; D is ambiguous. The CDR3 has 12 residues. The germline CDR1 and CDR2 sequences are SQVTM and ANQGSEA. Trimming took off 4 bases at V and 5 bases at J, with 10 bases between the two ends. CDR3 nucleotide sequence: TGCAGCGTTGTCCCGGGCCAAGATACGCAGTATTTT. It codes for CSVVPGQDTQYF.

The chain couples TRBV7-2 to TRBJ2-1; 8 nucleotides line up with TRBD2. V gave up 1 base and J gave up 8 bases; unmatched junction bases: 4. This CDR3 region has 14 residues. Germline assignment: CDR1 SGHTA and CDR2 FQGNSA. The CDR3 DNA reads TGTGCCAGCAGCTTAGTTCTGACTAGCGATGAGCAGTTCTTC. Encoded protein: CASSLVLTSDEQFF.

V usage is TRBV10-1 and J usage is TRBJ2-1, with D possibly TRBD1 on 6 matching bases. Germline lookup yields CDR1 WNHNN and CDR2 SYGVQD (reference sequence). The length of the CDR3 is 19 residues. The V end lost 1 base, the J end lost 7 bases, and 26 bases lay between the germline ends. CDR3 DNA sequence: TGCGCCAGCAGTGAGTTCCCGGGGCAGGGGAAACGGTCGGGGAATGAGCAGTTCTTC. It encodes CASSEFPGQGKRSGNEQFF.

V gene TRBV5-1 combines with J gene TRBJ2-5; TRBD2 aligns across 13 bases. The trim removed 0 bases at V and 6 bases at J, leaving 8 bases unmatched. CDR3 length: 17 residues. Germline V gene sequence: CDR1 SGHRS, CDR2 YFSETQ. The CDR3 protein is CASSLAVGTSGTKTQYF. Written as DNA, the CDR3 is TGCGCCAGCAGCTTGGCCGTCGGGACTAGCGGGACAAAGACCCAGTACTTC. The entire variable domain, with the rest obtained from reference TRBV5-1 and TRBJ2-5, is as follows: KAGVTQTPRYLIKTRGQQVTLSCSPISGHRSVSWYQQTPGQGLQFLFEYFSETQRNKGNFPGRFSGRQFSNSRSEMNVSTLELGDSALYLCASSLAVGTSGTKTQYFGPGTRLLVL.